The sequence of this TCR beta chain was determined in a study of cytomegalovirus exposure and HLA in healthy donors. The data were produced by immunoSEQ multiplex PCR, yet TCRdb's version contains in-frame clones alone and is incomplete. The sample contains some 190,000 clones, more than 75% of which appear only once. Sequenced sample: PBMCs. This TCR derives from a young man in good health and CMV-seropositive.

Here the CDR3 DNA reads TGCGCCAGCAGCTCCGACGGAAATCAGCCCCAGCATTTT. Protein product: CASSSDGNQPQHF. The chain carries TRBV5-1 and TRBJ1-5, with no clear D. From germline, CDR1 is SGHRS and CDR2 YFSETQ. The CDR3 has 13 amino acids. The V gene lost 3 bases and the J gene lost 4 bases, with 8 bases spanning the gap.